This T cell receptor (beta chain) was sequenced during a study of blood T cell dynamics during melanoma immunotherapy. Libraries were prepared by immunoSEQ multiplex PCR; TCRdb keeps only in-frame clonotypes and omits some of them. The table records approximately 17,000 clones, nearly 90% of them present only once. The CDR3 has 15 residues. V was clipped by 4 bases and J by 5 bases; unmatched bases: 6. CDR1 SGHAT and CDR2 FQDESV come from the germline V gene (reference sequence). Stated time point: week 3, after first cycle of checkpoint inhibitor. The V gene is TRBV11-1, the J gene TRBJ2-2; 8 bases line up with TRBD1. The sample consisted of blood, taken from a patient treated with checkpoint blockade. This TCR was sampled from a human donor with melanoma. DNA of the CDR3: TGTGCCAGCAGCTCCCTCAGGGGGCAAACCGGGGAGCTGTTTTTT. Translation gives CASSSLRGQTGELFF.